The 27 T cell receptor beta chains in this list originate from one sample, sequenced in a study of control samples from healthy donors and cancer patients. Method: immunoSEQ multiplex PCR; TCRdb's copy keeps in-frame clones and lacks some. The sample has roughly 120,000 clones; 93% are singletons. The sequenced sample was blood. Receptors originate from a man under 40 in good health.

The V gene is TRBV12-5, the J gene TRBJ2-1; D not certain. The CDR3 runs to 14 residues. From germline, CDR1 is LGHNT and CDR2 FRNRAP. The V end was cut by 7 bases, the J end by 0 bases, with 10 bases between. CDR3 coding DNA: TGTGCTAGTGCCTCAGGTAGCTCCTACAATGAGCAGTTCTTC. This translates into CASASGSSYNEQFF.

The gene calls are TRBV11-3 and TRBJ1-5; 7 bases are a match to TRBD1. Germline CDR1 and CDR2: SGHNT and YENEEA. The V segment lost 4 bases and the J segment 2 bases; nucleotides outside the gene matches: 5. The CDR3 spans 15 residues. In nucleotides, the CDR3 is TGTGCCAGCAGCTCCACAGGGGAGGGCAATCAGCCCCAGCATTTT. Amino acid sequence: CASSSTGEGNQPQHF.

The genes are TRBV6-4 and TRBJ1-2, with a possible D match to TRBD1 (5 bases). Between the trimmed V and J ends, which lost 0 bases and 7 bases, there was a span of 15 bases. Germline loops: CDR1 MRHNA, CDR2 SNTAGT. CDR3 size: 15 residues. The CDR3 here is CASSDSSGGEGGYTF. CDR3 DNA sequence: TGTGCCAGCAGTGACTCGAGCGGAGGGGAAGGTGGCTACACCTTC.

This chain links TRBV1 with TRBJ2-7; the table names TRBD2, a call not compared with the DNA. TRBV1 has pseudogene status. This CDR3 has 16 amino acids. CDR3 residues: CTSSLILAGPDYEQYV. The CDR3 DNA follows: TGCACCAGCAGCCTGATACTAGCGGGGCCTGATTACGAGCAGTACGTC.

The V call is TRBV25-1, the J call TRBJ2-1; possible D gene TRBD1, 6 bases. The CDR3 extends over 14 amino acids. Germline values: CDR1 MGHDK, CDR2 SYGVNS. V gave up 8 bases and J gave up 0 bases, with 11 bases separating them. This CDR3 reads CASCTGSSYNEQFF. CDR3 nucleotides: TGTGCCAGCTGTACAGGGAGCTCCTACAATGAGCAGTTCTTC.

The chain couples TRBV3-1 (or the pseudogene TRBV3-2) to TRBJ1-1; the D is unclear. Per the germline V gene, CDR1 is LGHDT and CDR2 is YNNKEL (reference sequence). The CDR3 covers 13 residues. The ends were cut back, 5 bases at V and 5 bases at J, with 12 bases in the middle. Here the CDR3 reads CASSEIRGTEAFF. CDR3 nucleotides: TGTGCCAGCAGCGAGATAAGAGGAACTGAAGCTTTCTTT.

The CDR3 spells CASNPSGGKNIQYF. The DNA for the CDR3 is TGTGCCAGCAACCCCAGCGGGGGTAAAAACATTCAGTACTTC. V is TRBV2 and J is TRBJ2-4, with TRBD2 identical over 8 bases. Trimming cost V 7 bases and J 4 bases; bases outside gene matches: 6. The length of the CDR3 is 14 residues. CDR1 and CDR2 from the germline V gene are SNHLY and FYNNEI. Full variable domain (rest looked up from reference TRBV2 and TRBJ2-4): EPEVTQTPSHQVTQMGQEVILRCVPISNHLYFYWYRQILGQKVEFLVSFYNNEISEKSEIFDDQFSVERPDGSNFTLKIRSTKLEDSAMYFCASNPSGGKNIQYFGAGTRLSVL.

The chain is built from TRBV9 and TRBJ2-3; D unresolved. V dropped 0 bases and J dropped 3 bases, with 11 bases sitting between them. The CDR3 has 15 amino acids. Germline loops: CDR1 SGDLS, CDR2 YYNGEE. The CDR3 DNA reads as TGTGCCAGCAGCGTAGCCCCAAGCGATACAGATACGCAGTATTTT. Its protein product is CASSVAPSDTDTQYF.

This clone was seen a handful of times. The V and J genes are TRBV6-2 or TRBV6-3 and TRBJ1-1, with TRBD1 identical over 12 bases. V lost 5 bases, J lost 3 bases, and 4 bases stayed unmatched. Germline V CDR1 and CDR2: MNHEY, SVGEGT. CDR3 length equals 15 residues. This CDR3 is CASSVGTGGDTEAFF. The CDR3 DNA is TGTGCCAGCAGTGTTGGGACAGGGGGCGACACTGAAGCTTTCTTT.

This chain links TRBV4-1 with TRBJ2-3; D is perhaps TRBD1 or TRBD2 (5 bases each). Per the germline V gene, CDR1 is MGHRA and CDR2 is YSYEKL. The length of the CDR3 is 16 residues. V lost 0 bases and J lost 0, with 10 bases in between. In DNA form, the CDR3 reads TGCGCCAGCAGCCAAGATGGGGGATCAAGCACAGATACGCAGTATTTT. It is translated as CASSQDGGSSTDTQYF.

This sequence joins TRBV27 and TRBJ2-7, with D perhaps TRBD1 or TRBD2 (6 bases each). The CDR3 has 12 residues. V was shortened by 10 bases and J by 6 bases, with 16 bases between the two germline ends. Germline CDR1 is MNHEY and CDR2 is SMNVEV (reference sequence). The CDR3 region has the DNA TGTGCCAATACGACGGGGGCAAGCGAGCAGTACTTC. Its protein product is CANTTGASEQYF.

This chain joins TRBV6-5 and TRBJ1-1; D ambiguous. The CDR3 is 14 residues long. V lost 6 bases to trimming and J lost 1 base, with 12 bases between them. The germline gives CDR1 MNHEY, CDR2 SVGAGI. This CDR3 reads CASSLGNQNTEAFF. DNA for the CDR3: TGTGCCAGCAGCCTAGGGAATCAGAACACTGAAGCTTTCTTT.

CDR3 protein: CASSYRTGGDSPLHF. Here the CDR3 DNA reads TGTGCCAGCAGTTATCGGACAGGAGGAGATTCACCCCTCCACTTT. The chain couples TRBV7-2 to TRBJ1-6; TRBD1 aligns across 7 bases. After removal of 6 bases from V and 8 bases from J, the junction contained 10 bases not matched to a gene. Germline CDR1 is SGHTA and CDR2 is FQGNSA. The CDR3 totals 15 residues.

The CDR3 reads CASKWRDEQFF. CDR3 coding DNA: TGTGCCAGTAAGTGGAGGGATGAGCAGTTCTTC. The rearrangement joins TRBV19 to TRBJ2-1, with a tentative D call TRBD2 (6 bases). Germline assignment: CDR1 LNHDA and CDR2 SQIVND (reference sequence). Trimming pared 7 bases from V and 8 bases from J, leaving 9 bases between. CDR3 length: 11 amino acids.

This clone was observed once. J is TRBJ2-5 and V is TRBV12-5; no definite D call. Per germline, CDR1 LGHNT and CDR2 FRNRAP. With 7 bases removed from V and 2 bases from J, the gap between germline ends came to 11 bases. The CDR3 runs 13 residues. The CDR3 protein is CASVPDMQETQYF. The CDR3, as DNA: TGTGCTAGTGTCCCAGATATGCAAGAGACCCAGTACTTC.

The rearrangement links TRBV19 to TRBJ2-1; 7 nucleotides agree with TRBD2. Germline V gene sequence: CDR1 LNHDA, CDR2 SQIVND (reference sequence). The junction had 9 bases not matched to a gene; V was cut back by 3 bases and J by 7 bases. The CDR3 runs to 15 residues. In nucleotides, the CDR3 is TGTGCCAGTAGTATGCTTCCAGCGGGGAAGAATGAGCAGTTCTTC. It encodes CASSMLPAGKNEQFF.

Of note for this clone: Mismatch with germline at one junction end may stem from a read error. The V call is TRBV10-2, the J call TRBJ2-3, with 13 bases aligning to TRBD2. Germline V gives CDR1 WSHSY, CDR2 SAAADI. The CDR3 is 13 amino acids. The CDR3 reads CASSEQLAGGPKF. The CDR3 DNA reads TGCGCCAGCAGTGAACAACTAGCGGGGGGGCCGAAATTT.

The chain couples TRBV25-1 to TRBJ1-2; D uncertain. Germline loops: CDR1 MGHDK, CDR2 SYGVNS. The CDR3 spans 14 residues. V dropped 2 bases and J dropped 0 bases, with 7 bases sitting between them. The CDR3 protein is CASSEGVTNYGYTF. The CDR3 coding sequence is TGTGCCAGCAGTGAAGGGGTCACTAACTATGGCTACACCTTC.

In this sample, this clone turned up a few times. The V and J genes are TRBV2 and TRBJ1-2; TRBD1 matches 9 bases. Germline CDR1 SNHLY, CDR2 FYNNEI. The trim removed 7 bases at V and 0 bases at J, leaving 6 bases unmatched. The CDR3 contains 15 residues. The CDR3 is CASTSDRGANYGYTF. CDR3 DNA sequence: TGTGCCAGCACTTCGGACAGGGGAGCTAACTATGGCTACACCTTC.

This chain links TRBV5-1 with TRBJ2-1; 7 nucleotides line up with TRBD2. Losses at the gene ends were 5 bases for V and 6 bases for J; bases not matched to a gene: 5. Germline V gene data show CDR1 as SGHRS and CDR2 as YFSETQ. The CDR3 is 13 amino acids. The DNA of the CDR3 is TGCGCCAGCAGTCATACGGGGGGCAATGAGCAGTTCTTC. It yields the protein CASSHTGGNEQFF.

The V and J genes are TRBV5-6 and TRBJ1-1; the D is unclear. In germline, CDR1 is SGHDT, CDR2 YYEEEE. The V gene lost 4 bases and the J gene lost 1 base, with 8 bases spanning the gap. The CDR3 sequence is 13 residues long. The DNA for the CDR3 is TGTGCCAGCAGCCCGGTGGGGAACACTGAAGCTTTCTTT. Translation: CASSPVGNTEAFF.

The CDR3 is CASSLERGSTDTQYF. The CDR3 nucleotides are TGTGCCAGCAGCTTAGAGCGGGGGAGCACAGATACGCAGTATTTT. This chain uses TRBV7-8 with TRBJ2-3; 8 bases fit TRBD2. V dropped 1 base and J dropped 0; count of bases not matched to a gene: 0. Germline-derived CDR1 and CDR2 are SGHVS and FQNEAQ. There are 15 residues in the CDR3.

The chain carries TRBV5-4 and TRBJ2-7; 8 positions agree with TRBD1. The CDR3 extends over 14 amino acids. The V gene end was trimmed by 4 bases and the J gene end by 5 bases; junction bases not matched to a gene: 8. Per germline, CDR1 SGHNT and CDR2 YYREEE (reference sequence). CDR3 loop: CASSDSSGGDEQYF. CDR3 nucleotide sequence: TGTGCCAGCAGCGATAGCTCAGGGGGCGACGAGCAGTACTTC.

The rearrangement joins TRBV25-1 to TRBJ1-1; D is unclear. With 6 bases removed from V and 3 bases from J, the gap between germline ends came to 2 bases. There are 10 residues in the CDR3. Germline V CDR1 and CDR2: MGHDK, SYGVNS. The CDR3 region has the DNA TGTGCCAGCAGAGACACTGAAGCTTTCTTT. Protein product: CASRDTEAFF.

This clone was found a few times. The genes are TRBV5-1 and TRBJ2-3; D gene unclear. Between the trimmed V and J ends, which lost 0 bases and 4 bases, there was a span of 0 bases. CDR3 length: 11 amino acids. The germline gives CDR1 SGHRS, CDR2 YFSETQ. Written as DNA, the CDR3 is TGCGCCAGCAGCTTGGCAGATACGCAGTATTTT. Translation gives CASSLADTQYF.

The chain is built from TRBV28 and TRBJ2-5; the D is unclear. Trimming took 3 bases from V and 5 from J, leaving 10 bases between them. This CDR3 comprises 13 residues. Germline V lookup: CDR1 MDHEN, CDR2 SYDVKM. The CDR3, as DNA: TGTGCCAGCAGTTTGGGTCGAGAGGAGACCCAGTACTTC. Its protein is CASSLGREETQYF.

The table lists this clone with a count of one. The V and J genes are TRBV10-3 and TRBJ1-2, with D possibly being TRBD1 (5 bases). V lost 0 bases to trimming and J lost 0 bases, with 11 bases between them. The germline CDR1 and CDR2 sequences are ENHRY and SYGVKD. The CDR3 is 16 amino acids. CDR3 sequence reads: CAISESGGIANYGYTF. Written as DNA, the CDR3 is TGTGCCATCAGTGAGTCTGGGGGTATCGCTAACTATGGCTACACCTTC.